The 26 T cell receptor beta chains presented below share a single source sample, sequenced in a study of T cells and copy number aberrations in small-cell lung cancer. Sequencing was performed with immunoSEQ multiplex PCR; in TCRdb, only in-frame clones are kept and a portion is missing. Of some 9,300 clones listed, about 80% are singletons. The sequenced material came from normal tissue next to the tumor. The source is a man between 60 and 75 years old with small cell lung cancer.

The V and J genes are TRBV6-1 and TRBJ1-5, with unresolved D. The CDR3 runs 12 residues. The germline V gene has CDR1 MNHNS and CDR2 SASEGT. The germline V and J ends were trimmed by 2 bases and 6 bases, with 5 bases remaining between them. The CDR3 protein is CASSERSQPQHF. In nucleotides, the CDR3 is TGTGCCAGCAGTGAACGGTCTCAGCCCCAGCATTTT.

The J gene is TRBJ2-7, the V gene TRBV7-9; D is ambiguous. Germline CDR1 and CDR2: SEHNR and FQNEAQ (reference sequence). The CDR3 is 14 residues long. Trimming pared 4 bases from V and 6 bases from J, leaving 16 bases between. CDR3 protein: CASSSTLDAAEQYF. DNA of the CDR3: TGTGCCAGCAGCTCGACTTTGGATGCCGCCGAGCAGTACTTC.

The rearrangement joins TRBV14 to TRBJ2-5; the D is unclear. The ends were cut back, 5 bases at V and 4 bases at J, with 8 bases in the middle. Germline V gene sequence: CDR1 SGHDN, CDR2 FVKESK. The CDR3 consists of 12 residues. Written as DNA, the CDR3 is TGTGCCAGCAGCAGGCGACGAGAGACCCAGTACTTC. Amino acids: CASSRRRETQYF. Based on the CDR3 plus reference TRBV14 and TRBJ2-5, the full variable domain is EAGVTQFPSHSVIEKGQTVTLRCDPISGHDNLYWYRRVMGKEIKFLLHFVKESKQDESGMPNNRFLAERTGGTYSTLKVQPAELEDSGVYFCASSRRRETQYFGPGTRLLVL.

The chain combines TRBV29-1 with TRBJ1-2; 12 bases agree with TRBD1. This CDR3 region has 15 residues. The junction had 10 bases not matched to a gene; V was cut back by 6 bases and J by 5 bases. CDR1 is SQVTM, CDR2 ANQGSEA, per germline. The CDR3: CSVQGTGGKLYGYTF. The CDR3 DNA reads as TGCAGCGTCCAGGGGACAGGGGGCAAGTTGTATGGCTACACCTTC.

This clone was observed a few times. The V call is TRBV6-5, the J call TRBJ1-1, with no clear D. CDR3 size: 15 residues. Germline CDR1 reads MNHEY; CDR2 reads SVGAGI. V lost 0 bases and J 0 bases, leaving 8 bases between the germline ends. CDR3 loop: CASSYSRAMNTEAFF. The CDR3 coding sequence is TGTGCCAGCAGTTACTCGCGGGCCATGAACACTGAAGCTTTCTTT.

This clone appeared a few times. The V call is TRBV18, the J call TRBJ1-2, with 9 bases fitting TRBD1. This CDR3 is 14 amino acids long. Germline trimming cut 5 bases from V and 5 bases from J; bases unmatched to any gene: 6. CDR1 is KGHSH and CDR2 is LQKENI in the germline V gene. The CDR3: CASSAGTGQYGYTF. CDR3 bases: TGTGCCAGCTCAGCCGGGACAGGGCAATATGGCTACACCTTC.

CDR3 sequence (DNA): TGTGCCAGCAGTGATCGGCACTCGGGTGAGCAGTTCTTC. Translated: CASSDRHSGEQFF. The V gene is TRBV2, the J gene TRBJ2-1; D unresolved. The germline V and J ends were trimmed by 3 bases and 9 bases, with 12 bases remaining between them. The germline V gene encodes CDR1 SNHLY and CDR2 FYNNEI. The CDR3 length is 13 residues.

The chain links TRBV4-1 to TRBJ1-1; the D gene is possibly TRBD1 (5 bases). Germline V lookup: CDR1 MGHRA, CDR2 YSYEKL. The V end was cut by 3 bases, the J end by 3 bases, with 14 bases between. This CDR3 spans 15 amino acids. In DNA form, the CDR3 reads TGCGCCAGCAGCCATCGCGGATCGGGGGACACTGAAGCTTTCTTT. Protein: CASSHRGSGDTEAFF.

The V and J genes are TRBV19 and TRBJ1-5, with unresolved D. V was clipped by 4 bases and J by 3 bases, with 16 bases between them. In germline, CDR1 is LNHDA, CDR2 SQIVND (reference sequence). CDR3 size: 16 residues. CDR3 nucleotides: TGTGCCAGTAGTACCCCGATCGGACGGCCCAATCAGCCCCAGCATTTT. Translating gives CASSTPIGRPNQPQHF.

CDR3 DNA sequence: TGTGCCAGCAGCAAGGGACAGCCAACCCTTAACACTGAAGCTTTCTTT. Its protein product is CASSKGQPTLNTEAFF. The chain combines TRBV11-2 with TRBJ1-1; 7 positions agree with TRBD1. The CDR3 has 16 residues. CDR1 and CDR2 from the germline V gene are SGHAT and FQNNGV. With V trimmed by 5 bases and J by 2 bases, 11 bases remained unmatched.

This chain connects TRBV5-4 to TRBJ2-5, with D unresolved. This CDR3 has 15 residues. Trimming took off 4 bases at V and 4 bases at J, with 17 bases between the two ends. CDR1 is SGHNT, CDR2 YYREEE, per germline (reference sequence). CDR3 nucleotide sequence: TGTGCCAGCAGCAGCCGGGCAAAACCCCCAGAGACCCAGTACTTC. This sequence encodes CASSSRAKPPETQYF.

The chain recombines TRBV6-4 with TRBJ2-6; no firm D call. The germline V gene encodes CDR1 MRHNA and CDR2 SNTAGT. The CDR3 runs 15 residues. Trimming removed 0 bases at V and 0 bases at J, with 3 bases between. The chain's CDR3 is CASSDSNSGANVLTF. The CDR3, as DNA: TGTGCCAGCAGTGACTCCAACTCTGGGGCCAACGTCCTGACTTTC.

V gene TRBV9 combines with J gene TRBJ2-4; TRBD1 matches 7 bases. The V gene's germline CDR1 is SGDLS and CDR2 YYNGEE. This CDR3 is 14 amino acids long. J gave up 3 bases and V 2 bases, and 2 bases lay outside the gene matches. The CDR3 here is CASSVGTDKNIQYF. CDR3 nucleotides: TGTGCCAGCAGCGTTGGGACAGACAAAAACATTCAGTACTTC.

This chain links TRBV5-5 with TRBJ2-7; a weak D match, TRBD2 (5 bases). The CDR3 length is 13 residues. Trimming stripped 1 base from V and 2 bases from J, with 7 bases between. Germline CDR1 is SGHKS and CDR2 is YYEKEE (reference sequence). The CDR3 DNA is TGTGCCAGCAGCTTGCGGGGTCCCTACGAGCAGTACTTC. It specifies CASSLRGPYEQYF.

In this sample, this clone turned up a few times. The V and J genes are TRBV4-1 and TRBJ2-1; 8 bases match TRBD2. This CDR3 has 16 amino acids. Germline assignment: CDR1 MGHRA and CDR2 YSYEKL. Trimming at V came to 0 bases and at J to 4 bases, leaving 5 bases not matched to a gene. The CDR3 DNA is TGCGCCAGCAGCCAAGAGGCGGCTAGCGGGTACAATGAGCAGTTCTTC. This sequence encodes CASSQEAASGYNEQFF.

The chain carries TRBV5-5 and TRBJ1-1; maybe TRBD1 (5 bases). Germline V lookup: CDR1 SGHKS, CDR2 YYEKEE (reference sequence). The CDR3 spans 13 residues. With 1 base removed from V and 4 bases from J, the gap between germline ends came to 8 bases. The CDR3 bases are TGTGCCAGCAGCTTGCAGGGACCCACTGAAGCTTTCTTT. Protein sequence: CASSLQGPTEAFF.

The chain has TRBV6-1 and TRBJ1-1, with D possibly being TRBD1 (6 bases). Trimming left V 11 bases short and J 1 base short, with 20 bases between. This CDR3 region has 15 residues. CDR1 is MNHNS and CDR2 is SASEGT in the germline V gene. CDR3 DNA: TGTGCCGGCCGGAGTTACGGGGGGCGGAACACTGAAGCTTTCTTT. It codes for CAGRSYGGRNTEAFF.

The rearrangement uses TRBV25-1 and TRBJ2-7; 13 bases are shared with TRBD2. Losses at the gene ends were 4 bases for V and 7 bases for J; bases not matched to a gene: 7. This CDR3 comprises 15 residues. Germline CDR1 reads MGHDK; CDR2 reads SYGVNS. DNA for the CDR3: TGTGCCAGCAGTGCACGGACTAGCGGGAGTGAGGAGCAGTACTTC. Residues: CASSARTSGSEEQYF.

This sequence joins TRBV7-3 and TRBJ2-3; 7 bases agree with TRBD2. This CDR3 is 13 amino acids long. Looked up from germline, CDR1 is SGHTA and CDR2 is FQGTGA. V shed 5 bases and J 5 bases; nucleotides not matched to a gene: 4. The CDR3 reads CASSQLARDTQYF. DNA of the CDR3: TGTGCCAGCAGCCAACTAGCGAGAGATACGCAGTATTTT.

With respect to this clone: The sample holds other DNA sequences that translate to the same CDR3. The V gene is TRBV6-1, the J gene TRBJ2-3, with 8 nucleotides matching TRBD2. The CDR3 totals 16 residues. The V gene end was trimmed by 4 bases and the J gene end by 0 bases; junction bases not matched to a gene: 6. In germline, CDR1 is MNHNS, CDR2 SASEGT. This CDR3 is CASSVSSGASTDTQYF. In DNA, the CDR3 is TGTGCCAGCAGTGTTAGTAGCGGGGCTAGCACAGATACGCAGTATTTT.

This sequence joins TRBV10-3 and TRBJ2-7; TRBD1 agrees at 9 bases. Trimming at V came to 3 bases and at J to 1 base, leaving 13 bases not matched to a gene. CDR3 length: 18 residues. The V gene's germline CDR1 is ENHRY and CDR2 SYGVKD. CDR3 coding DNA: TGTGCCATCAGTGATGTCCGAGCGACGGGACAGGGATCCTACGAGCAGTACTTC. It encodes CAISDVRATGQGSYEQYF.

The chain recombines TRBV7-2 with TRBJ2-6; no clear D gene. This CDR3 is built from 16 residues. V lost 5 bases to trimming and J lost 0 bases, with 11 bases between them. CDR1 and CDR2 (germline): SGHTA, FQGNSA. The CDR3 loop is CASSATRASGANVLTF. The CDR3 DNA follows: TGTGCCAGCAGCGCAACACGAGCCTCTGGGGCCAACGTCCTGACTTTC. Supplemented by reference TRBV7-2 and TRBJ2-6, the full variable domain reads GAGVSQSPSNKVTEKGKDVELRCDPISGHTALYWYRQSLGQGLEFLIYFQGNSAPDKSGLPSDRFSAERTGGSVSTLTIQRTQQEDSAVYLCASSATRASGANVLTFGAGSRLTVL.

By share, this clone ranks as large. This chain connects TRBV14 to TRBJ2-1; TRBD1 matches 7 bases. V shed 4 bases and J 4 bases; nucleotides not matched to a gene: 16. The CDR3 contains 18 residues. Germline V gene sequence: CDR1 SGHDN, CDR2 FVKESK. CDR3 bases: TGTGCCAGCAGCCCCCGCCTAACACAGGGGCTATATTACAATGAGCAGTTCTTC. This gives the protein CASSPRLTQGLYYNEQFF.

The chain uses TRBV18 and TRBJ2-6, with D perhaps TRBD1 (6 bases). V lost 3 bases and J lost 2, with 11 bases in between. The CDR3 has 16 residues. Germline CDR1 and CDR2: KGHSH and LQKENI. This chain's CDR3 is CASSPLQGTGANVLTF. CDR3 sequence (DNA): TGTGCCAGCTCACCCTTACAGGGAACTGGGGCCAACGTCCTGACTTTC.

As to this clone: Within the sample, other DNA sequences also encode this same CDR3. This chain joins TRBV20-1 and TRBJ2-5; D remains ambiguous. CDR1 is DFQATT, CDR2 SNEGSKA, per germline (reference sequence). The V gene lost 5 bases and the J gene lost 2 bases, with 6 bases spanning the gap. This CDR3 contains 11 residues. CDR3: CSAPRQETQYF. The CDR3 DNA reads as TGCAGTGCTCCGCGACAAGAGACCCAGTACTTC.

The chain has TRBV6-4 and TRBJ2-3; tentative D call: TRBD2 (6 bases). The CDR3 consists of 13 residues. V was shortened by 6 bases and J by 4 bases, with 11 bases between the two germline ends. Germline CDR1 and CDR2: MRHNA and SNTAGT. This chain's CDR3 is CASSRDFSDTQYF. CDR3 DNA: TGTGCCAGCAGCCGGGACTTTTCAGATACGCAGTATTTT.